This is a list of T cell receptor beta chains from one sample in a study of blood T cell repertoires in COVID-19. Some clones are missing from TCRdb's copy, which holds only in-frame ones; the method was immunoSEQ multiplex PCR. The sample records roughly 340,000 clones, 85% to 90% being singletons. Sequenced material: PBMCs or T cells enriched from blood (not recorded which). The receptors were gathered from a man aged 18-30 years who had recovered from COVID-19. Both conserved end residues are part of each CDR3. A D gene is named only where the DNA matches it firmly. Where a row states a size, it is once, few, many or the class of an expanded clone; other rows omit it.

cdr3_aa,cdr3_nt,v_call,j_call,clone_size,d_call
CASSELTGTPYEQYF,TGTGCCAGCAGCGAGCTGACAGGGACTCCCTACGAGCAGTACTTC,TRBV28,TRBJ2-7,-,-
CASSSATSPSSYEQYF,TGTGCCAGCAGCTCAGCCACTAGCCCCAGCTCCTACGAGCAGTACTTC,TRBV5-6,TRBJ2-7,-,-
CASSWTTQETQYF,TGTGCCAGCAGCTGGACTACCCAAGAGACCCAGTACTTC,TRBV11-3,TRBJ2-5,-,-
CASSLGRRGSYGYTF,TGTGCCAGCAGCTTGGGCCGCAGGGGATCCTATGGCTACACCTTC,TRBV7-2,TRBJ1-2,-,-
CASSWGWGGTGELFF,TGTGCCAGCAGCTGGGGGTGGGGAGGCACCGGGGAGCTGTTTTTT,TRBV11-3,TRBJ2-2,-,-
CATSGVAGGSEQFF,TGTGCCACCAGTGGGGTAGCGGGAGGCTCTGAGCAGTTCTTC,TRBV24-1,TRBJ2-1,-,TRBD2
CASSVAGAGGNGELFF,TGTGCCAGCAGCGTAGCTGGGGCAGGGGGCAACGGGGAGCTGTTTTTT,TRBV9,TRBJ2-2,few,TRBD1
CASSTGISNQPQHF,TGTGCCAGTAGTACCGGGATTAGCAATCAGCCCCAGCATTTT,TRBV19,TRBJ1-5,-,-
CASSIPQREGPRNTQYF,TGCGCCAGCAGCATCCCTCAGCGGGAGGGCCCTCGGAATACGCAGTATTTT,TRBV5-1,TRBJ2-3,-,TRBD2
CASSYSRTSGGWEQYF,TGTGCCAGCAGTTACTCTCGGACTAGCGGGGGCTGGGAGCAGTACTTC,TRBV6-5,TRBJ2-7,-,TRBD2
CASSDRGTYNSPLHF,TGTGCCAGCAGCGACAGGGGTACCTATAATTCACCCCTCCACTTT,TRBV3-1/TRBV3-2,TRBJ1-6,-,TRBD1
CASSFNMNTEAFF,TGTGCCAGCAGCTTCAACATGAACACTGAAGCTTTCTTT,TRBV5-5,TRBJ1-1,-,-
CASVKRGYRQPQHF,TGTGCCAGCGTAAAACGGGGGTATCGTCAGCCCCAGCATTTT,TRBV28,TRBJ1-5,-,-
CASSIKGGGNQPQHF,TGTGCCAGTAGTATAAAAGGGGGCGGCAATCAGCCCCAGCATTTT,TRBV19,TRBJ1-5,-,TRBD1
CASTSQKGAAGELFF,TGTGCCAGTACCTCCCAAAAGGGGGCGGCCGGGGAGCTGTTTTTT,TRBV19,TRBJ2-2,-,TRBD1
CASTGSIAKNIQYF,TGTGCCAGCACGGGTTCGATAGCCAAAAACATTCAGTACTTC,TRBV2,TRBJ2-4,many,-
CASSLAGIETQYF,TGTGCCAGCAGCTTAGCGGGGATAGAGACCCAGTACTTC,TRBV5-4,TRBJ2-5,few,TRBD2
CASAPGGKANYGYTF,TGTGCCAGCGCTCCTGGAGGGAAGGCTAACTATGGCTACACCTTC,TRBV25-1,TRBJ1-2,-,-
CASSFAAHNQPQHF,TGTGCCAGCAGCTTCGCCGCGCACAATCAGCCCCAGCATTTT,TRBV7-9,TRBJ1-5,few,-
CASSGRGPNTGELFF,TGTGCCAGTAGCGGGAGGGGACCGAACACCGGGGAGCTGTTTTTT,TRBV19,TRBJ2-2,-,TRBD2
CATSDPDTKQFF,TGTGCCACCAGTGATCCGGACACGAAGCAGTTCTTC,TRBV24-1,TRBJ2-1,-,-
CASSPGGWGYTF,TGTGCCAGCAGTCCAGGAGGTTGGGGCTACACCTTC,TRBV12-3/TRBV12-4,TRBJ1-2,-,-
CASSQILAGNYNEQFF,TGCGCCAGCAGCCAGATCCTAGCGGGAAATTACAATGAGCAGTTCTTC,TRBV4-1,TRBJ2-1,once,TRBD2
CASSFPSGPQHF,TGTGCCAGCAGTTTCCCCAGTGGGCCCCAGCATTTT,TRBV27,TRBJ1-5,-,-
CASAPSGGADTQYF,TGTGCCAGCGCTCCTAGCGGGGGGGCAGATACGCAGTATTTT,TRBV5-6,TRBJ2-3,-,TRBD2
CASHRDIIYATNEKLFF,TGTGCCAGCCACCGGGACATCATTTATGCAACTAATGAAAAACTGTTTTTT,TRBV5-5,TRBJ1-4,-,-
CASSSGRVYEQYF,TGTGCCAGCAGTAGCGGGAGGGTCTACGAGCAGTACTTC,TRBV27,TRBJ2-7,-,TRBD2
CASSLGLAGGRYEQFF,TGTGCCAGCAGCTTAGGTCTAGCGGGGGGGAGATATGAGCAGTTCTTC,TRBV11-2,TRBJ2-1,-,TRBD2
CASSVQVNTEAFF,TGTGCCAGCAGCGTCCAGGTGAACACTGAAGCTTTCTTT,TRBV11-2,TRBJ1-1,-,-
CASSSVAGGTYEQYF,TGTGCCAGCAGCTCAGTAGCGGGAGGGACCTACGAGCAGTACTTC,TRBV7-9,TRBJ2-7,-,TRBD2
CASTRQRTDTQYF,TGTGCCAGCACCCGACAGCGCACAGATACGCAGTATTTT,TRBV12-3/TRBV12-4,TRBJ2-3,-,-
CASSDDRGTNTGELFF,TGTGCCAGCAGTGACGACAGGGGCACTAACACCGGGGAGCTGTTTTTT,TRBV25-1,TRBJ2-2,-,TRBD1
CASSSGDTEAFF,TGTGCCAGCAGTTCGGGAGACACTGAAGCTTTCTTT,TRBV27,TRBJ1-1,-,-
CASSSLRGLNEQFF,TGTGCCAGCAGCTCCCTGAGGGGGCTCAATGAGCAGTTCTTC,TRBV7-6,TRBJ2-1,-,TRBD1
CASSPEQGGQETQYF,TGTGCCAGCTCACCGGAACAGGGGGGTCAAGAGACCCAGTACTTC,TRBV18,TRBJ2-5,-,TRBD1
CASSLGGHRNTEAFF,TGTGCCAGCAGCTTAGGCGGGCACCGGAACACTGAAGCTTTCTTT,TRBV7-3,TRBJ1-1,-,-
CASSEEVGDFYGYTF,TGTGCCAGCAGTGAAGAGGTGGGAGATTTCTATGGCTACACCTTC,TRBV2,TRBJ1-2,few,-
CASSPYSGLSSYEQYF,TGTGCCAGCAGCCCTTATAGCGGATTAAGCTCCTACGAGCAGTACTTC,TRBV7-9,TRBJ2-7,-,-
CASSQQEGYGYTF,TGTGCCAGCAGCCAACAGGAGGGCTATGGCTACACCTTC,TRBV5-4,TRBJ1-2,-,-
CASSLVGWETGVTGELFF,TGCGCCAGCAGCTTGGTCGGTTGGGAGACAGGGGTCACCGGGGAGCTGTTTTTT,TRBV5-1,TRBJ2-2,-,TRBD1
CASSFWTGIISDTEAFF,TGTGCCAGCAGCTTTTGGACAGGGATTATTAGTGACACTGAAGCTTTCTTT,TRBV7-9,TRBJ1-1,-,TRBD1
CSASEQGGTYEQYF,TGCAGTGCTAGTGAACAGGGGGGAACCTACGAGCAGTACTTC,TRBV20-1,TRBJ2-7,once,TRBD1
CASSQRQGISPLHF,TGTGCCAGCAGCCAGAGACAGGGTATTTCACCCCTCCACTTT,TRBV14,TRBJ1-6,-,TRBD1
CASAKTGVGEKLFF,TGCGCCAGCGCAAAAACAGGGGTAGGGGAAAAACTGTTTTTT,TRBV5-1,TRBJ1-4,-,TRBD1
CASSQDRQGSYEQYF,TGTGCCAGCAGCCAAGATCGACAGGGATCGTACGAGCAGTACTTC,TRBV14,TRBJ2-7,-,TRBD1
CASSISGGDNSPLHF,TGTGCCAGTAGTATAAGCGGGGGCGATAATTCACCCCTCCACTTT,TRBV19,TRBJ1-6,-,-
CASSLWAREPDTQYF,TGTGCCAGCAGCTTATGGGCCAGGGAACCAGATACGCAGTATTTT,TRBV11-1,TRBJ2-3,-,-
CASSLGQQETQYF,TGTGCCAGCAGCTTAGGGCAGCAAGAGACCCAGTACTTC,TRBV11-3,TRBJ2-5,-,-
CASSFINEQFF,TGTGCCAGCAGCTTTATAAATGAGCAGTTCTTC,TRBV5-4,TRBJ2-1,-,-
CASSRRLAGNTGELFF,TGTGCCAGCAGCCGTCGACTAGCGGGGAACACCGGGGAGCTGTTTTTT,TRBV3-1/TRBV3-2,TRBJ2-2,-,TRBD2
CASSEIGVTNQPQHF,TGCGCCAGCAGTGAGATAGGGGTCACGAATCAGCCCCAGCATTTT,TRBV10-2,TRBJ1-5,-,-
CASSLTGGAGSAFF,TGTGCCAGCAGTCTTACAGGGGGCGCGGGTAGTGCTTTCTTT,TRBV28,TRBJ1-1,-,TRBD1
CASLPTGGMGYTF,TGTGCCAGCTTACCAACAGGGGGCATGGGCTACACCTTC,TRBV18,TRBJ1-2,-,TRBD1
CASSSMGGRVCNEQFF,TGTGCCAGCAGTTCAATGGGGGGGCGAGTATGCAATGAGCAGTTCTTC,TRBV28,TRBJ2-1,-,-
CASSYKTSGTGEAQYF,TGTGCCAGCAGTTACAAGACCTCCGGGACAGGTGAGGCCCAGTACTTC,TRBV6-4,TRBJ2-5,-,TRBD1
CASSLSGTGAYEQYF,TGCGCCAGCAGCCTATCCGGGACAGGGGCCTACGAGCAGTACTTC,TRBV4-1,TRBJ2-7,few,TRBD1
CASSSRTGNGNQPQHF,TGTGCCAGCAGTTCGAGGACAGGGAACGGCAATCAGCCCCAGCATTTT,TRBV27,TRBJ1-5,-,TRBD1
CASGSLPQSNEQYF,TGTGCTAGTGGTTCGTTGCCCCAATCTAACGAGCAGTACTTC,TRBV12-5,TRBJ2-7,-,-